This T cell receptor (beta chain) originates from a study of Ad26.COV2.S vaccination and SARS-CoV-2 variants. Turning to the study itself: Donor joined the COV1001 Ad26.COV2.S trial arm. The study's findings and limits: Considerable breadth of spike-specific CD8+ and CD4+ T cell responses has reportedly been documented following vaccination.

Only in-frame clones appear in the TCRdb table, and some are missing; sequencing was by immunoSEQ multiplex PCR. There are about 680,000 clones in the sample; more than 80% occur only once, and around 1.5% lies in the top ten. In the case of this clone: Its antigen is still unknown.

CDR3 length: 12 amino acids. Trimming pared 5 bases from V and 4 bases from J, leaving 8 bases between. The treatment is: some 19 received Ad26.COV2.S at low or high dose, single or two shots; about 5 received placebo; per-sample allocation not given. At day 63 after the first vaccine or placebo injection, samples were drawn. The chain has TRBV12-3 or TRBV12-4 and TRBJ2-5; tentative D call: TRBD2 (6 bases). This TCR was sampled from a person between 18 and 65 years old who received the Ad26.COV2.S COVID-19 vaccine or a placebo. The source material was peripheral blood, sampled in a trial of Ad26.COV2.S vaccine versus placebo. CDR3 protein: CASSRGRETQYF. The CDR3 nucleotides are TGTGCCAGCAGTCGGGGGAGAGAGACCCAGTACTTC.